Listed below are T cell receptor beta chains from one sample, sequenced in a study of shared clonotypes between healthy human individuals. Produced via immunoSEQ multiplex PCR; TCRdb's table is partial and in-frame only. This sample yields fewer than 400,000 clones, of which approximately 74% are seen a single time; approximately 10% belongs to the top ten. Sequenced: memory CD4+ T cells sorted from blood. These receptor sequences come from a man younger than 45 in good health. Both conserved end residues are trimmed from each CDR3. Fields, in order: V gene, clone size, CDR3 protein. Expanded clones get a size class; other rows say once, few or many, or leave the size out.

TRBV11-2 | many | ASRRLRGRSSYEQY
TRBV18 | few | ASSPKEELF
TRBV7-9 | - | ASSPTGVAMNTEAF
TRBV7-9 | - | ASSHRDRGHGELF
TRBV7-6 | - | ASSPSIPSDTQY
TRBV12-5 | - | ASGAEQGTPQF
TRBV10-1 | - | ASSVGGAGTGELF
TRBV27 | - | ASSLKGQGLNIQY
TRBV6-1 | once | ASSDPRLPQH
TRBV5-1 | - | ASSRGPAATNEKLF
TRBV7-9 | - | ASSLGGVRALNEQF
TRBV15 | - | ATSASPSGANVLT
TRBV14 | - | ASSPFTGYGYT
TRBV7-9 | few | ASSPKTGLAYNEQF
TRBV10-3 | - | AIRTDDSSYNEQF
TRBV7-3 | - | ASSLSPQVEQF
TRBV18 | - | ASSPPRVQNIQY
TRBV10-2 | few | ASSESPGLAGGGSTDTQY
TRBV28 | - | ASSLALRGHSGYT
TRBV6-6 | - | ASRYRDQPQH
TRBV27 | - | ASSFLGDYGYT
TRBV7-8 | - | ASEKTRRGSEQF
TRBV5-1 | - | ASSFTGNLPEKLF
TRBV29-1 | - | SATPLAGKETQY
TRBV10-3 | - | AISAAGGETEAF
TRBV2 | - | ATRLPNQPQH
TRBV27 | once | ATQGMNTGELF
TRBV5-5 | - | ASSPFGTGELF
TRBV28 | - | ASSLSGTYEQY
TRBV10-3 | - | AISESVRDATNEKLF
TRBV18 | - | ASSPRGGYGIDEAF
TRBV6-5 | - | ASIRGSPYNEQF
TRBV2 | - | ASSATGIGTEAF
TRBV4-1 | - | ASSQEGLLTGELF
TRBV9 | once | ASSEHYNEQF
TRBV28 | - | ASSLSLLTGGYGYT
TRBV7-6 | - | ASSLVLAGGTQY
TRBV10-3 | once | AIRTGQGTDEQY
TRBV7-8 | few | ASSFSRWAAGEQY
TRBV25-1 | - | ASSDKREEGRRLDEQF
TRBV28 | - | ASNLASRVSSYEQY
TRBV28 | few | ASSSPRQGPEGGQY
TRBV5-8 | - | ASSLPTVGGYT
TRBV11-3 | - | ASSFRGYSHNEQF
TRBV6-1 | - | ASSEVGDSNQPQH
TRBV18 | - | ASSLISGNTIY
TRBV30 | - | VLTPGERISTDTQY
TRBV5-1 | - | ASSSTGGTDTQY
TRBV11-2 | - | ASRQGRVAGTNGELF